This TCR beta chain was identified during a study of response to subunit inactivated influenza vaccine. TCRdb itself ran the RT-PCR reads through MiXCR, one entry per CDR3 protein. The sample records approximately 520,000 distinct CDR3 sequences, 16% being singletons. General observations from the study: Authors suggested each seasonal flu vaccination may recruit only limited numbers of new T cells.

The CDR3 is 13 amino acids. The germline V gene has CDR1 DFQATT and CDR2 SNEGSKA (reference sequence). V dropped 4 bases and J dropped 1 base, with 10 bases sitting between them. This clonotype was observed many times. What it recognizes is unknown. The sequence was collected from a man aged 50 to 69 who received an inactivated influenza vaccine. The V call is TRBV20-1, the J call TRBJ1-1; D unresolved. This specimen consisted of CD4+ T cells sorted from PBMCs, obtained roughly 24 months after vaccination. As DNA, the CDR3 is TGCAGTGCTAACCGGGCCCCGAACACTGAAGCTTTCTTT. Its translation is CSANRAPNTEAFF.